Below are 10 T cell receptor beta chains sequenced from a single sample in a study of T cells in Graves' hyperthyroidism and ophthalmopathy. The TCR beta CDR3 regions underwent amplification using RNA transcripts as the source. A set of HTBI primers served as the primers for a first-round RT-PCR of the TCR CDR3. TCRdb redid the calling of the multiplex PCR reads with MiXCR, one entry per CDR3 protein. The table includes 450,000 to 550,000 distinct CDR3 sequences, around a quarter detected once. The source material was blood. The origin of the receptors is a woman younger than 45 with Graves' ophthalmopathy.

CDR3 loop: CASSATTLWRSDGGTQYF. The CDR3, as DNA: TGTGCCAGTAGTGCGACGACTCTCTGGAGATCGGATGGAGGTACCCAGTACTTC. The rearrangement joins TRBV19 to TRBJ2-5, with a tentative D call TRBD2 (5 bases). This CDR3 contains 18 residues. Germline V lookup: CDR1 LNHDA, CDR2 SQIVND (reference sequence). V lost 5 bases, J lost 8 bases, and 30 bases lay in between.

In its sample, this clonotype was seen a few times. The rearrangement joins TRBV20-1 to TRBJ1-6; 7 bases agree with TRBD1. The J segment lost 2 bases and the V segment lost 5 bases, leaving 12 bases of the junction unmatched. Per germline, CDR1 DFQATT and CDR2 SNEGSKA (reference sequence). The CDR3 has 17 residues. CDR3 sequence (DNA): TGCAGTGCTGCCAGAGCAGGGACAGAGGCCTATAATTCACCCCTCCACTTT. This gives the protein CSAARAGTEAYNSPLHF.

The sample holds many counts of this clonotype. The chain employs TRBV20-1 and TRBJ1-1; perhaps TRBD1 as D (6 bases). Trimming cost V 0 bases and J 11 bases, with 19 bases left between them. In germline, CDR1 is DFQATT, CDR2 SNEGSKA (reference sequence). This CDR3 has 14 residues. This CDR3 reads CSARDPTGRIWAFF. CDR3 coding DNA: TGCAGTGCTAGAGATCCAACAGGGAGAATTTGGGCTTTCTTT.

This sequence joins TRBV28 and TRBJ1-1; no definite D call. This CDR3 comprises 14 residues. Germline loops: CDR1 MDHEN, CDR2 SYDVKM. Trimming pared 7 bases from V and 1 base from J, leaving 13 bases between. CDR3 coding DNA: TGTGCCAGCACCGACTGGGTTACGAACACTGAAGCTTTCTTT. Encoded protein: CASTDWVTNTEAFF.

The J gene is TRBJ2-2, the V gene TRBV28, with D tentatively TRBD2 (6 bases). This CDR3 region has 17 residues. Germline values: CDR1 MDHEN, CDR2 SYDVKM. V gave up 4 bases and J gave up 1 base, with 16 bases separating them. As DNA, the CDR3 is TGTGCCAGCAGTTCATTTCCCGGGACTGGGAACACCGGGGAGCTGTTTTTT. Amino acids: CASSSFPGTGNTGELFF. Complete variable domain (other parts from reference TRBV28 and TRBJ2-2): DVKVTQSSRYLVKRTGEKVFLECVQDMDHENMFWYRQDPGLGLRLIYFSYDVKMKEKGDIPEGYSVSREKKERFSLILESASTNQTSMYLCASSSFPGTGNTGELFFGEGSRLTVL.

This clonotype has a count of ten or more. The chain employs TRBV2 and TRBJ1-5, with 8 bases that match TRBD1. The CDR3 consists of 17 residues. In germline, CDR1 is SNHLY, CDR2 FYNNEI. Trimming removed 2 bases from V and 4 bases from J; junction bases left unmatched: 10. CDR3 in DNA: TGTGCCAGCAGTGAATGGGGGACAGGATTACCAAATCAGCCCCAGCATTTT. Translating gives CASSEWGTGLPNQPQHF. The full variable domain, rest sourced from reference TRBV2 and TRBJ1-5, is EPEVTQTPSHQVTQMGQEVILRCVPISNHLYFYWYRQILGQKVEFLVSFYNNEISEKSEIFDDQFSVERPDGSNFTLKIRSTKLEDSAMYFCASSEWGTGLPNQPQHFGDGTRLSIL.

As for this clonotype: Possible read error: a much larger clone is one base away. The chain links TRBV11-1 to TRBJ1-2; 9 bases line up with TRBD1. The germline V gene has CDR1 SGHAT and CDR2 FQDESV (reference sequence). V was clipped by 3 bases and J by 12 bases; unmatched bases: 17. CDR3 length: 16 residues. CDR3 nucleotide sequence: TGTGCCAGCAGCTTTTCTGAGGGGACAGGGAGAGGAGGCCACACCTTC. Translating it yields CASSFSEGTGRGGHTF.

This clonotype was picked up many times. The chain links TRBV10-3 to TRBJ1-1; TRBD1 might be the D (5 bases). The germline gives CDR1 ENHRY, CDR2 SYGVKD. The CDR3 sequence is 12 residues long. V was shortened by 9 bases and J by 4 bases, with 12 bases between the two germline ends. The CDR3 sequence is CAIQGGGTEAFF. In DNA, the CDR3 is TGTGCCATTCAGGGAGGTGGCACTGAAGCTTTCTTT.

The table lists this clonotype with a few counts. The V call is TRBV15, the J call TRBJ1-1; D possibly corresponds to TRBD1 (5 bases). Trimming cost V 1 base and J 0 bases, with 9 bases left between them. There are 15 residues in the CDR3. The germline gives CDR1 LNHNV, CDR2 YYDKDF (reference sequence). The CDR3 protein is CATSRGGGLNTEAFF. In nucleotides, the CDR3 is TGTGCCACCAGCAGAGGCGGGGGGTTGAACACTGAAGCTTTCTTT.

This clonotype has a handful of counts. The J gene is TRBJ1-5, the V gene TRBV19; 8 nucleotides line up with TRBD1. This CDR3 is built from 16 residues. V trimming: 7 bases; J trimming: 2 bases; junction bases outside the gene matches: 10. Looked up from germline, CDR1 is LNHDA and CDR2 is SQIVND (reference sequence). CDR3 bases: TGTGCCAGTAAGGAGGAGGACAGGGAGGGCAATCAGCCCCAGCATTTT. This codes for CASKEEDREGNQPQHF.